The 13 T cell receptor beta chains listed next were all sequenced from one sample in a study of shared clonotypes between healthy human individuals. This table comes from immunoSEQ multiplex PCR, and its TCRdb copy is limited to in-frame clones, with some not included. The table has roughly 2,000,000 clones, just over 90% seen once; the top ten hold about 1.7%. Naive-designated CD8 cells lacked CD45RO, were positively enriched for CCR7, and omitted terminally differentiated effector memory CD45RA+ cells. The sequenced sample consisted of naive CD8+ T cells from PBMCs. Receptor source: a man younger than 30 in good health. Some clones in this sample may be carry-over from other donors' samples.

This sequence joins TRBV19 and TRBJ2-1; the D is unclear. The CDR3 consists of 15 residues. V shed 1 base and J shed 0 bases, with 7 bases lying between them. The V gene's germline CDR1 is LNHDA and CDR2 SQIVND (reference sequence). In DNA, the CDR3 is TGTGCCAGTAGTATAGGGAGTAGCTCCTACAATGAGCAGTTCTTC. It specifies CASSIGSSSYNEQFF.

For this clone: At the DNA level, this CDR3 is encoded by other sequences in the same sample as well. V gene TRBV27 combines with J gene TRBJ2-1, with D possibly TRBD2 on 5 matching bases. Germline CDR1 is MNHEY and CDR2 is SMNVEV (reference sequence). V was pared by 3 bases and J by 2 bases, with 8 bases between. This CDR3 comprises 14 residues. The CDR3 spells CASSLRAPYNEQFF. The CDR3 DNA reads as TGTGCCAGCAGTTTGCGGGCCCCCTACAATGAGCAGTTCTTC.

The chain has TRBV27 and TRBJ2-5; D may correspond to TRBD1 or TRBD2 (5 bases each). Germline CDR1 MNHEY, CDR2 SMNVEV (reference sequence). The CDR3 contains 15 residues. V lost 5 bases and J 3 bases, leaving 16 bases between the germline ends. CDR3 bases: TGTGCCAGCAGTGCCCGCGAGGGGCTAGAAGAGACCCAGTACTTC. This translates into CASSAREGLEETQYF.

The chain couples TRBV2 to TRBJ1-1, with a weak D call TRBD1 (6 bases). The CDR3 length is 15 residues. Between the trimmed V and J ends, which lost 9 bases and 1 base, there was a span of 18 bases. The V gene's germline CDR1 is SNHLY and CDR2 FYNNEI. CDR3 sequence reads: CARLKTTGENTEAFF. The CDR3 bases are TGTGCCAGACTGAAAACGACAGGAGAGAACACTGAAGCTTTCTTT. Full variable domain (rest looked up from reference TRBV2 and TRBJ1-1): EPEVTQTPSHQVTQMGQEVILRCVPISNHLYFYWYRQILGQKVEFLVSFYNNEISEKSEIFDDQFSVERPDGSNFTLKIRSTKLEDSAMYFCARLKTTGENTEAFFGQGTRLTVV.

V gene TRBV4-1 combines with J gene TRBJ2-1; 9 nucleotides line up with TRBD2. CDR3 length: 16 amino acids. Germline V CDR1 and CDR2: MGHRA, YSYEKL. V was clipped by 2 bases and J by 0 bases; unmatched bases: 2. The chain's CDR3 is CASSQLAGDSYNEQFF. CDR3 bases: TGCGCCAGCAGCCAATTAGCGGGAGACTCCTACAATGAGCAGTTCTTC.

The chain combines TRBV13 with TRBJ2-7; the D is unclear. CDR3 length: 15 residues. Germline-derived CDR1 and CDR2 are PRHDT and FYEKMQ (reference sequence). V dropped 0 bases and J dropped 3 bases, with 12 bases sitting between them. The CDR3 is CASSLGGDRVYEQYF. The CDR3 bases are TGTGCCAGCAGCTTAGGTGGTGACCGAGTCTACGAGCAGTACTTC.

This chain joins TRBV28 and TRBJ2-3, with unresolved D. Germline CDR1 and CDR2: MDHEN and SYDVKM. V gave up 7 bases and J gave up 2 bases, with 7 bases separating them. The CDR3 is 12 residues long. The CDR3 bases are TGTGCCAGCAAAGGGTTCACAGATACGCAGTATTTT. Translated, it gives CASKGFTDTQYF.

V usage is TRBV5-4 and J usage is TRBJ1-3; D is possibly TRBD1 (6 bases). Looked up from germline, CDR1 is SGHNT and CDR2 is YYREEE (reference sequence). Trimming stripped 7 bases from V and 1 base from J, with 9 bases between. The CDR3 is made up of 13 amino acids. The CDR3 DNA follows: TGTGCCAGCGGCCAGGGGTCTGGAAACACCATATATTTT. Its protein is CASGQGSGNTIYF.

This rearrangement joins TRBV27 to TRBJ2-7, with 9 nucleotides matching TRBD2. Trimming took 5 bases from V and 4 from J; bases not matched to a gene: 9. CDR1 is MNHEY and CDR2 is SMNVEV in the germline V gene (reference sequence). The CDR3 is made up of 15 amino acids. The chain's CDR3 is CASSAKREVRYEQYF. In nucleotides, the CDR3 is TGTGCCAGCAGTGCCAAGCGGGAGGTCCGGTACGAGCAGTACTTC.

As for this clone: Other DNA sequences within the sample encode an identical CDR3. The CDR3 reads CASSFVGSTDTQYF. CDR3 coding DNA: TGTGCCAGCAGTTTTGTGGGCTCCACAGATACGCAGTATTTT. The chain carries TRBV27 and TRBJ2-3, with D uncertain. The germline V gene has CDR1 MNHEY and CDR2 SMNVEV (reference sequence). V lost 3 bases and J lost 2, with 9 bases in between. The CDR3 covers 14 residues.

The chain recombines TRBV5-1 with TRBJ2-7; TRBD2 agrees at 9 bases. V lost 0 bases, J lost 5 bases, and 6 bases stayed unmatched. CDR1 is SGHRS, CDR2 YFSETQ, per germline. The CDR3 runs to 15 residues. As DNA, the CDR3 is TGCGCCAGCAGCTTGGTAGCGGGAGAAACTAACGAGCAGTACTTC. This translates into CASSLVAGETNEQYF.

The chain uses TRBV4-1 and TRBJ2-1; D is unresolved. Germline-derived CDR1 and CDR2 are MGHRA and YSYEKL. This CDR3 region has 16 residues. Trimming left V 0 bases short and J 0 bases short, with 9 bases between. CDR3 in amino acids: CASSQDQAVSYNEQFF. The CDR3 nucleotides are TGCGCCAGCAGCCAAGATCAGGCCGTCTCCTACAATGAGCAGTTCTTC.

V gene TRBV19 combines with J gene TRBJ1-1, with 7 positions matching TRBD1. V trimming: 3 bases; J trimming: 11 bases; junction bases outside the gene matches: 18. The germline gives CDR1 LNHDA, CDR2 SQIVND (reference sequence). This CDR3 spans 16 amino acids. CDR3 in amino acids: CASSILWTGFAPTAFF. CDR3 nucleotide sequence: TGTGCCAGTAGTATCTTATGGACAGGCTTCGCCCCAACGGCTTTCTTT.